This T cell receptor beta chain was observed in a study of blood T cell repertoires in COVID-19. Study context: Sources were T cells, B-cell-depleted T cells, or PBMCs; the material itself was cDNA or gDNA.

The CDR3 runs to 14 residues. In germline, CDR1 is WSHSY, CDR2 SAAADI. The ends were cut back, 6 bases at V and 3 bases at J, with 13 bases in the middle. Original processing notes: Amplified reference gene primers provided the basis for estimating nucleated cell counts. Generated by immunoSEQ multiplex PCR, the TCRdb table keeps only in-frame clones and is missing some. The V and J calls and clone size were taken over from that table, and D and trimming were inferred from the DNA. The table has approximately 440,000 clones, around 90% seen once. Sequencing was carried out using PBMCs or T cells enriched from blood (not recorded which). The genes are TRBV10-2 and TRBJ2-3; no definite D call. This receptor was obtained from a young woman who had recovered from COVID-19. For the CDR3, the DNA is TGCGCCAGCAGCCCTTCTTTCGTAACAGATACGCAGTATTTT. Amino acids: CASSPSFVTDTQYF.